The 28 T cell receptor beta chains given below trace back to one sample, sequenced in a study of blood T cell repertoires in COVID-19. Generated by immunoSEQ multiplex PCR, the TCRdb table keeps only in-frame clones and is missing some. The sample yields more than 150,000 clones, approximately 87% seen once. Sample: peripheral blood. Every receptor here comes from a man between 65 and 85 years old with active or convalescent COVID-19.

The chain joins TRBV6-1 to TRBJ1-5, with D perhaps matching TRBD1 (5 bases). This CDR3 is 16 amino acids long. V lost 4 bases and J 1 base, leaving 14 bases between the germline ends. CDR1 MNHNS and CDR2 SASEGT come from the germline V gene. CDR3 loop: CASSGTRVGSNQPQHF. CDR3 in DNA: TGTGCCAGCAGTGGGACCAGGGTCGGGAGCAATCAGCCCCAGCATTTT.

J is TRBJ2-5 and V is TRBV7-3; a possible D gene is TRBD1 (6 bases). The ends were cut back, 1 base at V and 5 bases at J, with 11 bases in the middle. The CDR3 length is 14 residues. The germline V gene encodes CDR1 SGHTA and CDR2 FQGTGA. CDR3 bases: TGTGCCAGCAGCTTAAATCGCAGGGGTGAGACCCAGTACTTC. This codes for CASSLNRRGETQYF.

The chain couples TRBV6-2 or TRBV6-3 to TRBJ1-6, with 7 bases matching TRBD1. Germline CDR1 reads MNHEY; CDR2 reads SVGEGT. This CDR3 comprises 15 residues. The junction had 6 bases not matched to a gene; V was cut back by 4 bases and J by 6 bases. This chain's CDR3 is CASSSGTALNSPLHF. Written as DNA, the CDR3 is TGTGCCAGCAGTTCAGGGACAGCCCTTAATTCACCCCTCCACTTT.

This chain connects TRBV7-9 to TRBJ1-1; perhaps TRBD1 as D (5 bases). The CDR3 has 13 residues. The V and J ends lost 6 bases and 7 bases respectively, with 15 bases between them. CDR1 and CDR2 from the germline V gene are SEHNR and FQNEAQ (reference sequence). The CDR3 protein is CASRQGAANEAFF. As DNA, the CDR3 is TGTGCCAGCAGACAAGGGGCAGCCAATGAAGCTTTCTTT.

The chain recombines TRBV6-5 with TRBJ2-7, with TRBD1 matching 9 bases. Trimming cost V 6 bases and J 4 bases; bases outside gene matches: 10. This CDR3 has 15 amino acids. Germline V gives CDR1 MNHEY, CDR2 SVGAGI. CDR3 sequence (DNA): TGTGCCAGCAGGGACCCGGGACAGGGAAGTTACGAGCAGTACTTC. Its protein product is CASRDPGQGSYEQYF.

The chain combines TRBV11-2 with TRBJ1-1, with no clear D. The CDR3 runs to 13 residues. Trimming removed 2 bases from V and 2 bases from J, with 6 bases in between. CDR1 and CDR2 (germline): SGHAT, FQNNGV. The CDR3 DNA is TGTGCCAGCAGCTTATCCCCAAACACTGAAGCTTTCTTT. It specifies CASSLSPNTEAFF. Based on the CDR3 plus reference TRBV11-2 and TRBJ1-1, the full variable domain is EAGVAQSPRYKIIEKRQSVAFWCNPISGHATLYWYQQILGQGPKLLIQFQNNGVVDDSQLPKDRFSAERLKGVDSTLKIQPAKLEDSAVYLCASSLSPNTEAFFGQGTRLTVV.

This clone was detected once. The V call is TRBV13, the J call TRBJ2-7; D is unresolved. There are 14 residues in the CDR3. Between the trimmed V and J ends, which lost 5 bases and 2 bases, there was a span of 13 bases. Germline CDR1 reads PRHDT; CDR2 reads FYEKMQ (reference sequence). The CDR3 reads CASSPRQVPYEQYF. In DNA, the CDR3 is TGTGCCAGCAGCCCAAGACAAGTCCCCTACGAGCAGTACTTC.

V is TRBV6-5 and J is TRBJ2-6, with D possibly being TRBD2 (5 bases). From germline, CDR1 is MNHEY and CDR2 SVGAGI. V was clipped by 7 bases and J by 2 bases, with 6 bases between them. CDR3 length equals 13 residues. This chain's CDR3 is CASTGAGANVLTF. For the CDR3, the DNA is TGTGCCAGCACCGGGGCTGGGGCCAACGTCCTGACTTTC.

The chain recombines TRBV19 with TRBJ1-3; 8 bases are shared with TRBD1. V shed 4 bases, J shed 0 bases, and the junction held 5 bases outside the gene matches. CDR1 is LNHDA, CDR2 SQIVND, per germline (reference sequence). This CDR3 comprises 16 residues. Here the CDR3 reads CASSRGDRGSGNTIYF. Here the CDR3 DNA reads TGTGCCAGTAGTAGAGGCGACAGGGGCTCTGGAAACACCATATATTTT.

CDR3 bases: TGCAGCGTCGTCGACAGGGGAGACCAGCCCCAGCATTTT. It is translated as CSVVDRGDQPQHF. This chain uses TRBV29-1 with TRBJ1-5; 8 bases line up with TRBD1. The CDR3 contains 13 residues. Trimming took 6 bases from V and 7 from J; bases not matched to a gene: 8. CDR1 and CDR2 from the germline V gene are SQVTM and ANQGSEA.

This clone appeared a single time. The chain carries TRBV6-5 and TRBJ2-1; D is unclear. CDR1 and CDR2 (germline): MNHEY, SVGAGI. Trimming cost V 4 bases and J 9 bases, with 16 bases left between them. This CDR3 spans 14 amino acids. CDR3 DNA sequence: TGTGCCAGCAGTTTGCGAGGATCTACCGGTGAGCAGTTCTTC. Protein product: CASSLRGSTGEQFF.

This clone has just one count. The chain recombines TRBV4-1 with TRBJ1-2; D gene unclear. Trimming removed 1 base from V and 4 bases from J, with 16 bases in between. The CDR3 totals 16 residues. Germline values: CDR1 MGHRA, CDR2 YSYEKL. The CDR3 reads CASSQGVRGSGYGYTF. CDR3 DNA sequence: TGCGCCAGCAGCCAAGGGGTTCGTGGCTCGGGCTATGGCTACACCTTC.

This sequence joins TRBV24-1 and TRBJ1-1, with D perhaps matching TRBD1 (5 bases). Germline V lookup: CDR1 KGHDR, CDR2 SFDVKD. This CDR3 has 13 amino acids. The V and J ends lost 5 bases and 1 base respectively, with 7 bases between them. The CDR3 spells CATSGGSNTEAFF. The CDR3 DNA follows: TGTGCCACCAGTGGGGGCTCGAACACTGAAGCTTTCTTT.

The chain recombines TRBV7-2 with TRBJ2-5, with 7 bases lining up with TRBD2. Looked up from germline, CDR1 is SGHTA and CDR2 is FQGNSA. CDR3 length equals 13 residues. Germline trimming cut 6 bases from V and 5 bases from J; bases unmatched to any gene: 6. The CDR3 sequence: CASSFGSGETQYF. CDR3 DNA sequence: TGTGCCAGCAGTTTCGGTAGCGGGGAGACCCAGTACTTC.

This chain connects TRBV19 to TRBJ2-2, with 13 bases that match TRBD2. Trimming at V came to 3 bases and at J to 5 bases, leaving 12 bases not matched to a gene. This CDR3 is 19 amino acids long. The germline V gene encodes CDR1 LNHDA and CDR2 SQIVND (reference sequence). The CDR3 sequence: CASSMSGTSGIRRTGELFF. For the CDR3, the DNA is TGTGCCAGTAGTATGTCCGGGACTAGCGGGATCAGGCGTACCGGGGAGCTGTTTTTT.

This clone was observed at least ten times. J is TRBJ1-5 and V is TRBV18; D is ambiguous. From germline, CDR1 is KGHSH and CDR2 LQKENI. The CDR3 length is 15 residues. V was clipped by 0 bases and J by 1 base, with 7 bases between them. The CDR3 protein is CASSPPGRSNQPQHF. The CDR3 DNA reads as TGTGCCAGCTCACCACCGGGGAGGAGCAATCAGCCCCAGCATTTT.

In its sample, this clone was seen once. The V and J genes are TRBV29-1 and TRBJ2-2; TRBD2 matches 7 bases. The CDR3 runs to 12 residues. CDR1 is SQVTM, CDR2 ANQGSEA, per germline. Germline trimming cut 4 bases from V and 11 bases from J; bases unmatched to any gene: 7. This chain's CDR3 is CSVGWGEGELFF. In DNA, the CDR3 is TGCAGCGTTGGCTGGGGGGAGGGTGAGCTGTTTTTT.

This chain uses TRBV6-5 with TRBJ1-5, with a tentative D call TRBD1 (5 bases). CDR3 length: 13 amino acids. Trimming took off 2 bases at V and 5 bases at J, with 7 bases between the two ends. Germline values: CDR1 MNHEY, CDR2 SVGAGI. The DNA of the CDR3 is TGTGCCAGCAGTTACCGACAGCATCAGCCCCAGCATTTT. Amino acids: CASSYRQHQPQHF.

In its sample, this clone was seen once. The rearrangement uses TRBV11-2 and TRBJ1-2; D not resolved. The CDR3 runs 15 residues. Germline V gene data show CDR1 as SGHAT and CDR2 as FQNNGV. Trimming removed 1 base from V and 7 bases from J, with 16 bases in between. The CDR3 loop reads CASSLGALGAGGYTF. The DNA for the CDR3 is TGTGCCAGCAGCTTAGGGGCCTTGGGCGCGGGTGGCTACACCTTC.

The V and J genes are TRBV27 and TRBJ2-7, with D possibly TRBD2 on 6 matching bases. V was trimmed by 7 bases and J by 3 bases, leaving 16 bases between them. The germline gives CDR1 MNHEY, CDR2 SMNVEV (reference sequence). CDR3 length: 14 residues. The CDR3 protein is CASKDRGLRYEQYF. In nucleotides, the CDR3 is TGTGCCAGCAAAGATCGGGGACTCCGCTACGAGCAGTACTTC.

The CDR3 protein is CASSDRVAEKLFF. The CDR3 DNA is TGTGCCAGCTCCGACAGGGTAGCTGAAAAACTGTTTTTT. The chain employs TRBV19 and TRBJ1-4, with 7 bases that match TRBD1. Trimming at V came to 9 bases and at J to 7 bases, leaving 8 bases not matched to a gene. The CDR3 length is 13 residues. Germline V lookup: CDR1 LNHDA, CDR2 SQIVND (reference sequence).

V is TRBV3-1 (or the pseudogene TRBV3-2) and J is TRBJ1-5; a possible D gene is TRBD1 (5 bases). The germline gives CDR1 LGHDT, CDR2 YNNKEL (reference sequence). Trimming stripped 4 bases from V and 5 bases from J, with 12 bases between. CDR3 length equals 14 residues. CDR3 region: CASSPQGGYQPQHF. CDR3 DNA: TGTGCCAGCAGCCCGCAGGGAGGCTATCAGCCCCAGCATTTT.

The CDR3 region is CATYGGGDTTNYGYTF. The CDR3 region has the DNA TGTGCCACCTACGGGGGAGGGGACACTACTAACTATGGCTACACCTTC. The chain couples TRBV28 to TRBJ1-2; a possible D gene is TRBD1 (6 bases). The ends were cut back, 10 bases at V and 0 bases at J, with 21 bases in the middle. The CDR3 is 16 residues long. In germline, CDR1 is MDHEN, CDR2 SYDVKM.

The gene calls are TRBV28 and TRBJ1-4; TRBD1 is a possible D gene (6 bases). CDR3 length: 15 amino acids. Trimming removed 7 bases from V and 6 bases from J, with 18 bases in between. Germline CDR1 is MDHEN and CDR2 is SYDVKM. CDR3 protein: CASIQWGGGDEKLFF. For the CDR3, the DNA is TGTGCCAGCATCCAATGGGGAGGGGGGGATGAAAAACTGTTTTTT. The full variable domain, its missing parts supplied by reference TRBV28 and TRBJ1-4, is DVKVTQSSRYLVKRTGEKVFLECVQDMDHENMFWYRQDPGLGLRLIYFSYDVKMKEKGDIPEGYSVSREKKERFSLILESASTNQTSMYLCASIQWGGGDEKLFFGSGTQLSVL.

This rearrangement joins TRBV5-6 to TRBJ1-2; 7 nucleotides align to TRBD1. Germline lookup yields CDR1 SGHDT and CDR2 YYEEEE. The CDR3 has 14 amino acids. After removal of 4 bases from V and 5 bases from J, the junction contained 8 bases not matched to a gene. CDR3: CASSGGQHHYGYTF. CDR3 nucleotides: TGTGCCAGCAGCGGGGGACAGCACCATTATGGCTACACCTTC.

The CDR3 DNA is TGTGCCAGCAGAACAGGGGGCTCCTATAATTCACCCCTCCACTTT. Residues: CASRTGGSYNSPLHF. The chain employs TRBV6-6 and TRBJ1-6; 8 bases agree with TRBD1. V lost 6 bases and J lost 0; bases outside the gene matches: 1. Germline-derived CDR1 and CDR2 are MNHNY and SVGAGI (reference sequence). This CDR3 comprises 15 residues.

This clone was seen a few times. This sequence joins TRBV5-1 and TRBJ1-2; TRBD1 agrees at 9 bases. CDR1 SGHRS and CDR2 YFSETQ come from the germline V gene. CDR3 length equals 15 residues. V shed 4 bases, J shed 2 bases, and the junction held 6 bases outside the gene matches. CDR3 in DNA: TGCGCCAGCAGCCTAAGGACAGGGGTCAACTATGGCTACACCTTC. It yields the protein CASSLRTGVNYGYTF.

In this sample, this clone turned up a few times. The CDR3 sequence: CASSPTSVTNQEKLFF. In DNA, the CDR3 is TGTGCCAGCTCACCCACCTCTGTAACAAACCAAGAAAAACTGTTTTTT. The V gene is TRBV18, the J gene TRBJ1-4; D remains unclear. Germline CDR1 is KGHSH and CDR2 is LQKENI. This CDR3 region has 16 residues. V was clipped by 3 bases and J by 8 bases, with 19 bases between them.